The clone carrying this T cell receptor beta chain was detected a few times. This specimen comes from a study of blood T cell repertoires in COVID-19. Across the whole study: Sample material is recorded as cDNA or gDNA derived from T cells, B-cell-depleted T cells, or PBMCs.

This CDR3 spans 14 amino acids. The germline CDR1 and CDR2 sequences are SGHTS and YDEGEE. Trimming left V 2 bases short and J 0 bases short, with 7 bases between. How the authors handled the data: Estimation of nucleated cell counts relied on the amplification of reference gene primers. The assay was immunoSEQ multiplex PCR, and TCRdb's table has in-frame clones only and misses some. V, J and clone size are those of that table, while D and trimming were read from the DNA. The table records just over 75,000 clones, approximately 84% of them present only once. The J gene is TRBJ2-3, the V gene TRBV5-8, with no clear D. Input material: peripheral blood. The receptor was isolated from a man aged 60 to 75 with active or convalescent COVID-19. The DNA for the CDR3 is TGTGCCAGCAGCTTAGCCCGAAGCACAGATACGCAGTATTTT. Translated: CASSLARSTDTQYF.